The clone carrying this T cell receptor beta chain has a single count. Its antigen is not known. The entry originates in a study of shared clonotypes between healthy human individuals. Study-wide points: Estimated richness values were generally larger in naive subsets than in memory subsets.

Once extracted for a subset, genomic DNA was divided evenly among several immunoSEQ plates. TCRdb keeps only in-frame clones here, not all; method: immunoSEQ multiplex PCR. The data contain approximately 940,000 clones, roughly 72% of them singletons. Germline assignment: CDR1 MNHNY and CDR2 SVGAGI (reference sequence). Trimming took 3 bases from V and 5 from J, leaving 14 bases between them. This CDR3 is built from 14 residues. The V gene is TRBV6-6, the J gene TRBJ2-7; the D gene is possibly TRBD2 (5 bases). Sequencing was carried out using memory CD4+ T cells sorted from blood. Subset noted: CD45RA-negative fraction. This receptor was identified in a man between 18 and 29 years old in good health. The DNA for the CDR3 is TGTGCCAGCAGTTATAACCCGAGGGCCAACGAGCAGTACTTC. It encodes CASSYNPRANEQYF.